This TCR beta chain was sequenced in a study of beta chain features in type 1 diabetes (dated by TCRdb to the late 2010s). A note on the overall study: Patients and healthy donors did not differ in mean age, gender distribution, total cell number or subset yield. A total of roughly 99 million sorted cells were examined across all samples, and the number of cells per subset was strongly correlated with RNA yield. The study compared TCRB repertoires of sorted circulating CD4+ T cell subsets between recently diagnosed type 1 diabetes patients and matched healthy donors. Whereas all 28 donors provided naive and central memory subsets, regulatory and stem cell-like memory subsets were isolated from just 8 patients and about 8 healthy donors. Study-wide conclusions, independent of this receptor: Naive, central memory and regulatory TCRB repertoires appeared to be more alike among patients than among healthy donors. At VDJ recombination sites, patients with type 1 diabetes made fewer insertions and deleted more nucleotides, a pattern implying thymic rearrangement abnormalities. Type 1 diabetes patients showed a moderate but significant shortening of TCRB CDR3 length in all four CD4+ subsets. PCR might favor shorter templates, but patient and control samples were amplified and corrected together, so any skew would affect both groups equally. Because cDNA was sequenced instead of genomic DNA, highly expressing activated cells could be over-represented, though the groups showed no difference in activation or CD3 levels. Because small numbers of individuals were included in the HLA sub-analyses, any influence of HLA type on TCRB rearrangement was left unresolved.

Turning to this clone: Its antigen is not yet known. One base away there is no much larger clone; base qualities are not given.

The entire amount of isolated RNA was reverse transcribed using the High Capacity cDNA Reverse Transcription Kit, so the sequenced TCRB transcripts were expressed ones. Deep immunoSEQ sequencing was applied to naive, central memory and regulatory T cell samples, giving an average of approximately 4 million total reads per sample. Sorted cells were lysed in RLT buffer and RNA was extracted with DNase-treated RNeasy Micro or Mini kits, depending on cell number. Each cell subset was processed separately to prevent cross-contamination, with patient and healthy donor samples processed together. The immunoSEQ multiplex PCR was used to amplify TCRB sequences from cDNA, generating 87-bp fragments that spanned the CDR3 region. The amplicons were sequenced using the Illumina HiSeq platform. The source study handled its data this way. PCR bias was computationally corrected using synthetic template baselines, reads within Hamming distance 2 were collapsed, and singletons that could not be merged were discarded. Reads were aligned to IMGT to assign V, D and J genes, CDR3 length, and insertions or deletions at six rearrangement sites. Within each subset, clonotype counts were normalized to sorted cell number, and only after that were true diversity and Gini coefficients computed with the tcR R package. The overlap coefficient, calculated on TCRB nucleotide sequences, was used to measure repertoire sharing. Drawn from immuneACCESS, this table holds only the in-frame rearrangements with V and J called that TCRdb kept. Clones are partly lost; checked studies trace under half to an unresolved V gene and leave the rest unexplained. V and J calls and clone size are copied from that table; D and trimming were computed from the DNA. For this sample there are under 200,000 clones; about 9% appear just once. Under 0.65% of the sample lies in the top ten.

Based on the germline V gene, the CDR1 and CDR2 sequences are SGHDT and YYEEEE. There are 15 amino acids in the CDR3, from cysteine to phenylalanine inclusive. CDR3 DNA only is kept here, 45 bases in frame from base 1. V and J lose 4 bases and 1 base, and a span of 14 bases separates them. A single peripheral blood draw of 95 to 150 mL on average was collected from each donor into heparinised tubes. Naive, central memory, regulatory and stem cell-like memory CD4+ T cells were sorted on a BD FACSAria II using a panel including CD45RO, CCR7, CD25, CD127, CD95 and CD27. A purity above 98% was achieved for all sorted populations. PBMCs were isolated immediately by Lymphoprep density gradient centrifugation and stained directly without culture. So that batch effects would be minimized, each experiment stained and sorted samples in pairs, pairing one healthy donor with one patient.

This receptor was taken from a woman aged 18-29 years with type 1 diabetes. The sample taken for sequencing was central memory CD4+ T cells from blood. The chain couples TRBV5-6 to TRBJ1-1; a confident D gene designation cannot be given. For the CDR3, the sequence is CASSRGSVRNTEAFF. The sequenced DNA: TGTGCCAGCAGCCGGGGATCAGTCAGGAACACTGAAGCTTTCTTT.